This T cell receptor (beta chain) derives from a study of beta chain features in type 1 diabetes. Study observations and caveats: Within the patient group, naive, central memory and Treg TCRB repertoires appeared more similar to each other than within healthy donors. Among all four CD4+ subsets, Type 1 diabetes patients had TCRB CDR3s that were moderately but significantly shorter.

Sorted CD4+ subsets: naive, central memory, regulatory, stem cell-like memory (CD45RO/CCR7/CD25/CD127/CD95/CD27 panel). The CDR3 contains 14 residues. In germline, CDR1 is SGHTA, CDR2 FQGNSA. The ends were cut back, 3 bases at V and 0 bases at J, with 8 bases in the middle. The whole isolated RNA underwent reverse transcription, so sequencing captured expressed TCRB transcripts. Clones were read by immunoSEQ multiplex PCR, and TCRdb kept only the in-frame ones, dropping some. Of 600,000 to 650,000 clones listed, about 14% are singletons. This clone was found a few times. Its antigen is unidentified. This clonotype originated in a man between 18 and 35 years old in good health. The chain combines TRBV7-2 with TRBJ2-5; D is undetermined. Sequencing input: naive CD4+ T cells from blood. CDR3 in amino acids: CASSFNTNQETQYF. CDR3 nucleotides: TGTGCCAGCAGCTTTAACACCAACCAAGAGACCCAGTACTTC.